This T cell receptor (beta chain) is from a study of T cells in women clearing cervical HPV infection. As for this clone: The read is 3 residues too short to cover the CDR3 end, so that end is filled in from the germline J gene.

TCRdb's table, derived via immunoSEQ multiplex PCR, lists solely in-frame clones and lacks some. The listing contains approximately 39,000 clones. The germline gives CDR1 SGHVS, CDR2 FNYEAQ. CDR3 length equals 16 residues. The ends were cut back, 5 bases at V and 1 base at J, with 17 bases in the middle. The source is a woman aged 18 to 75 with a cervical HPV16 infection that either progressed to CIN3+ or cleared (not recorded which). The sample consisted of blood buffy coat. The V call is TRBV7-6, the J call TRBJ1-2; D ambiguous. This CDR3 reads CASSPPSRAFNYGYTF. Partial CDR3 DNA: TGTGCCAGCAGCCCCCCTTCCCGCGCCTTTAACTATGGC.